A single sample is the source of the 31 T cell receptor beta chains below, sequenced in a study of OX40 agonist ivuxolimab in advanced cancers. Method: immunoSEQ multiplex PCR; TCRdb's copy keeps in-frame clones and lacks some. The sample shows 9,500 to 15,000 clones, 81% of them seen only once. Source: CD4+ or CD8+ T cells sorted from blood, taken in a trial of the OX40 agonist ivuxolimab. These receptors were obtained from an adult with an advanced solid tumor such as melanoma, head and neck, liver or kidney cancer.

The DNA of the CDR3 is TGTGCCAGCAGACGACCCGGACGCAATCAGCCCCAGCATTTT. It specifies CASRRPGRNQPQHF. The chain employs TRBV6-5 and TRBJ1-5; no clear D. The length of the CDR3 is 14 residues. The germline CDR1 and CDR2 sequences are MNHEY and SVGAGI. Trimming took 6 bases from V and 2 from J, leaving 11 bases between them.

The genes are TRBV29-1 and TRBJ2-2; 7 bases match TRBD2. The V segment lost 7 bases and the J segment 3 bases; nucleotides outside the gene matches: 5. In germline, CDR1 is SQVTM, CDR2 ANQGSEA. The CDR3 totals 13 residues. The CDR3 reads CSAWGGYTGELFF. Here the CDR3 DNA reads TGCAGCGCCTGGGGGGGATACACCGGGGAGCTGTTTTTT.

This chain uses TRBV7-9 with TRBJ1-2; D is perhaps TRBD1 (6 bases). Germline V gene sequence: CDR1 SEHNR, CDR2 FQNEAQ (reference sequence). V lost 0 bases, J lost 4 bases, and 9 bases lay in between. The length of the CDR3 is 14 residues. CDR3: CASSLAGQLYGYTF. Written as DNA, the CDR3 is TGTGCCAGCAGCTTAGCCGGACAGCTCTATGGCTACACCTTC.

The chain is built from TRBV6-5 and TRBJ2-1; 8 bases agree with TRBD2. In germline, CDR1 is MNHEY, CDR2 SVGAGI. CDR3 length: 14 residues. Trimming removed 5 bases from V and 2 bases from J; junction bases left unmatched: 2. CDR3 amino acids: CASSRREAYNEQFF. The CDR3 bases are TGTGCCAGCAGTCGGCGGGAGGCCTACAATGAGCAGTTCTTC.

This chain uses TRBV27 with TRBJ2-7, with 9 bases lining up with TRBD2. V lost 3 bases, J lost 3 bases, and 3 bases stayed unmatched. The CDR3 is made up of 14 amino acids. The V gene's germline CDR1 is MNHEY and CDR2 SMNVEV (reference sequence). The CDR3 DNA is TGTGCCAGCAGTTTCACTAGCGGGTTCTACGAGCAGTACTTC. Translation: CASSFTSGFYEQYF.

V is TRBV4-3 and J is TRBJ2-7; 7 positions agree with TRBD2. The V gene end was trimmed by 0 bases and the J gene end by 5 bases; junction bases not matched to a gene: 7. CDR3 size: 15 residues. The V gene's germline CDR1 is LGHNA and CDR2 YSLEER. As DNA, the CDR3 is TGCGCCAGCAGCCAAGATCAACTAGCGCCCGACGAGCAGTACTTC. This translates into CASSQDQLAPDEQYF.

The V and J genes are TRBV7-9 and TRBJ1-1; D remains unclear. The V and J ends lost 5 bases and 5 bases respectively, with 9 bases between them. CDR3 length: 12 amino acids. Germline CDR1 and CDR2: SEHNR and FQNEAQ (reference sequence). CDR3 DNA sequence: TGTGCCAGCAGCAGAGATACGACTGAAGCTTTCTTT. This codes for CASSRDTTEAFF.

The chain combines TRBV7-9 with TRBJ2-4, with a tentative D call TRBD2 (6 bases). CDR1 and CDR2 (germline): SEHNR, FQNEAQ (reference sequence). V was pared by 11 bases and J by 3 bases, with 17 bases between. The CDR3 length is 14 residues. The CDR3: CASAGRVSKNIQYF. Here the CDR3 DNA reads TGTGCCTCGGCCGGGAGAGTCAGCAAAAACATTCAGTACTTC.

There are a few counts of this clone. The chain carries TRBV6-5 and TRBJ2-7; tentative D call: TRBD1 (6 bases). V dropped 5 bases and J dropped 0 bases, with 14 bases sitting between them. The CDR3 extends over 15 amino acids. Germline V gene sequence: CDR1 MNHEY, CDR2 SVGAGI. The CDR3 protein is CASSAGIGGSYEQYF. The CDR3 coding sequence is TGTGCCAGCAGTGCCGGAATAGGGGGCTCCTACGAGCAGTACTTC.

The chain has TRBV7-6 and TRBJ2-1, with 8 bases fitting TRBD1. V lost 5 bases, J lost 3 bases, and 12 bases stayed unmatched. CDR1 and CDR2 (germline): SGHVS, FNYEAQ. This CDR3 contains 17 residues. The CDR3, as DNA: TGTGCCAGCAGCCCTAACCCACAGGGGGAGTACTACAATGAGCAGTTCTTC. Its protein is CASSPNPQGEYYNEQFF.

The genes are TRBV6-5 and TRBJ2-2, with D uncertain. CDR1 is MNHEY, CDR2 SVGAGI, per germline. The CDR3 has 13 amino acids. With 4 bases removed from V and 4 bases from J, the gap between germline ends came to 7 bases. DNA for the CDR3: TGTGCCAGCAGTTCGATGGGCACCGGGGAGCTGTTTTTT. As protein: CASSSMGTGELFF.

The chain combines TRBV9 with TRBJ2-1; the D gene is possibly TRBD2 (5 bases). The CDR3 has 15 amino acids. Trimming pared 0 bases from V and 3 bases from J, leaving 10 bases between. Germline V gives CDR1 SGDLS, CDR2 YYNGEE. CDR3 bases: TGTGCCAGCAGCGTAGTTGGGGAGATCTACAATGAGCAGTTCTTC. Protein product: CASSVVGEIYNEQFF.

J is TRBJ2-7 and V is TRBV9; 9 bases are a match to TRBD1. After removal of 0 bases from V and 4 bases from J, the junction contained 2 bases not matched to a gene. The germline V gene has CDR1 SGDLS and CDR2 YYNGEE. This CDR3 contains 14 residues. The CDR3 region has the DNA TGTGCCAGCAGCGTAGGGGACAGGGTTTACGAGCAGTACTTC. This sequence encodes CASSVGDRVYEQYF.

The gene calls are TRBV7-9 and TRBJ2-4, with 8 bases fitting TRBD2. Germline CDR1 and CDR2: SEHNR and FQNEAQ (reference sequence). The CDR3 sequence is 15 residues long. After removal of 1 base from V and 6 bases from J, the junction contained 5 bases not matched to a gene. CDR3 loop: CASSLDDSGGNIQYF. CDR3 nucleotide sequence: TGTGCCAGCAGCTTAGACGACAGCGGGGGAAACATTCAGTACTTC.

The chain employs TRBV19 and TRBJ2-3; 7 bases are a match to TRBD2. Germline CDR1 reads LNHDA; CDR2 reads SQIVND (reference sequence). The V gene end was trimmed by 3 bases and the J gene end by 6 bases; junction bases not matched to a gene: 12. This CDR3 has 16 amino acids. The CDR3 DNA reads TGTGCCAGTAGTATCGACCGGGGAGGGCCTGGGGATACGCAGTATTTT. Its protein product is CASSIDRGGPGDTQYF.

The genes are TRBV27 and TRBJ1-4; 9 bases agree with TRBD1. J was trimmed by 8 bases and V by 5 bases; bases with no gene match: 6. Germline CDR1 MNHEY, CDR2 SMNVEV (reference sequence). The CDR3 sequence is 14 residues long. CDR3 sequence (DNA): TGTGCCAGCAGTGTACAGGGGGCTTGGGAAAAACTGTTTTTT. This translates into CASSVQGAWEKLFF. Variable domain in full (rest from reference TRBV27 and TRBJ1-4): EAQVTQNPRYLITVTGKKLTVTCSQNMNHEYMSWYRQDPGLGLRQIYYSMNVEVTDKGDVPEGYKVSRKEKRNFPLILESPSPNQTSLYFCASSVQGAWEKLFFGSGTQLSVL.

As DNA, the CDR3 is TGTGCCAGCAGCCTAGGGGCGGTCACCGGGGAGCTGTTTTTT. This sequence encodes CASSLGAVTGELFF. The rearrangement links TRBV27 to TRBJ2-2, with D perhaps matching TRBD1 (5 bases). The V gene's germline CDR1 is MNHEY and CDR2 SMNVEV (reference sequence). The CDR3 totals 14 residues. V was clipped by 6 bases and J by 4 bases, with 12 bases between them.

CDR3 DNA: TGTGCCAGCATCACAGGGGGCTACGAGCAGTACTTC. It is translated as CASITGGYEQYF. V usage is TRBV6-1 and J usage is TRBJ2-7; the match to TRBD1 covers 8 bases. Germline-derived CDR1 and CDR2 are MNHNS and SASEGT. V was pared by 7 bases and J by 3 bases, with 2 bases of the junction left unmatched. This CDR3 spans 12 amino acids.

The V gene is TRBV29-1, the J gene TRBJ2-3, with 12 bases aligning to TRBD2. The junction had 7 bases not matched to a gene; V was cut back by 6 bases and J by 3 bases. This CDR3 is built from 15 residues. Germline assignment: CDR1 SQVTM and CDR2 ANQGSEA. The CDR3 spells CSVRASGRGTDTQYF. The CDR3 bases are TGCAGCGTACGCGCTAGCGGGAGGGGGACAGATACGCAGTATTTT.

The CDR3 here is CARLQCPKSTGANVLTF. Here the CDR3 DNA reads TGTGCCAGATTACAGTGCCCTAAGTCTACTGGGGCCAACGTCCTGACTTTC. The gene calls are TRBV9 and TRBJ2-6, with unresolved D. Germline assignment: CDR1 SGDLS and CDR2 YYNGEE. V was trimmed by 8 bases and J by 2 bases, leaving 20 bases between them. The CDR3 covers 17 residues. Complete variable domain (other parts from reference TRBV9 and TRBJ2-6): DSGVTQTPKHLITATGQRVTLRCSPRSGDLSVYWYQQSLDQGLQFLIQYYNGEERAKGNILERFSAQQFPDLHSELNLSSLELGDSALYFCARLQCPKSTGANVLTFGAGSRLTVL.

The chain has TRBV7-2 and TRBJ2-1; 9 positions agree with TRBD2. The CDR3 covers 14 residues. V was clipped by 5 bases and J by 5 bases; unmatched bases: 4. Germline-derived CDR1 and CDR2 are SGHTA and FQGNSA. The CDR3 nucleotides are TGTGCCAGCAGCCCTGCTAGCGGGAACAATGAGCAGTTCTTC. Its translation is CASSPASGNNEQFF.

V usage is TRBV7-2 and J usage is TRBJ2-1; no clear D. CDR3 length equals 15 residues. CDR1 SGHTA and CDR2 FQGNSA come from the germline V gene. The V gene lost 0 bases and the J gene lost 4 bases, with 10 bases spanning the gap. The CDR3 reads CASSLALSDYNEQFF. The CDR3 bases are TGTGCCAGCAGCTTAGCGCTGTCAGATTACAATGAGCAGTTCTTC.

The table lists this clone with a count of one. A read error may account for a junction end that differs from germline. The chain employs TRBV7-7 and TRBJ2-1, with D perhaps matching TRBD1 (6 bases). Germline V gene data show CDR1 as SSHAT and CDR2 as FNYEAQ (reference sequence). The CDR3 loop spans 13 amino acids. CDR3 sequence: CASSFGPGDEQFF. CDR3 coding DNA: TGTGCTAGCAGCTTTGGACCAGGGGATGAGCAGTTCTTC.

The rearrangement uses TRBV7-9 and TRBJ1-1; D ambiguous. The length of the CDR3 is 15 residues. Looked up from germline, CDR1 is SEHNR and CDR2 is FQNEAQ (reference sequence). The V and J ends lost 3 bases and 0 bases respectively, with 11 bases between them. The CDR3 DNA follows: TGTGCCAGCAGCTTTAGGAAGGGCATGAACACTGAAGCTTTCTTT. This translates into CASSFRKGMNTEAFF. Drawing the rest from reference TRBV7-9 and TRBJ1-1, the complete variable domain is DTGVSQNPRHKITKRGQNVTFRCDPISEHNRLYWYRQTLGQGPEFLTYFQNEAQLEKSRLLSDRFSAERPKGSFSTLEIQRTEQGDSAMYLCASSFRKGMNTEAFFGQGTRLTVV.

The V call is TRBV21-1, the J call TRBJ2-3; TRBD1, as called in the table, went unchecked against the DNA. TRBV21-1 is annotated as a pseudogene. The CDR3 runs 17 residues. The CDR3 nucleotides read TGTGCCAGCAGCAAAGCGGAGGGACAGGGGCGGACAGATACGCAGTATTTT. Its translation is CASSKAEGQGRTDTQYF.

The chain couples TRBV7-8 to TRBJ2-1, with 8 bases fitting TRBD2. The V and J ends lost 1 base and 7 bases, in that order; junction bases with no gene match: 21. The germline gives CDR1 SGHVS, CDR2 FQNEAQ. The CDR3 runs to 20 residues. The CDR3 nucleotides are TGTGCCAGCAGCTTAGTTATAAGTATTCGCGGGAGGTCCCCCCTGAATGAGCAGTTCTTC. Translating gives CASSLVISIRGRSPLNEQFF.

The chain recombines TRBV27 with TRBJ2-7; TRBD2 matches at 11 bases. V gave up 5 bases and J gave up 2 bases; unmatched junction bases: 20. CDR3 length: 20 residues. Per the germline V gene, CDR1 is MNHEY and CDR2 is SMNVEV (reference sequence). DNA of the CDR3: TGTGCCAGCAGTCGTCTACCGGGACTAGCGGACAGAGGGGGTGCCTACGAGCAGTACTTC. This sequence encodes CASSRLPGLADRGGAYEQYF.

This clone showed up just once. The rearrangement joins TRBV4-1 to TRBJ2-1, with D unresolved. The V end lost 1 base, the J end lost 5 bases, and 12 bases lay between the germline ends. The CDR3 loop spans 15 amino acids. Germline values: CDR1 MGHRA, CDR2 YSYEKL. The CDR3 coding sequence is TGCGCCAGCAGCCAAGTGTCTAGATCTCACAATGAGCAGTTCTTC. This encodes CASSQVSRSHNEQFF.

CDR3 loop: CASIDSYEQYF. For the CDR3, the DNA is TGTGCCAGCATAGACTCCTACGAGCAGTACTTC. The V gene is TRBV2, the J gene TRBJ2-7; D gene ambiguous. The germline V gene encodes CDR1 SNHLY and CDR2 FYNNEI. CDR3 length: 11 amino acids. Trimming shortened V by 7 bases and J by 0 bases, and 4 bases separated the two germline ends. Based on the CDR3 plus reference TRBV2 and TRBJ2-7, the full variable domain is EPEVTQTPSHQVTQMGQEVILRCVPISNHLYFYWYRQILGQKVEFLVSFYNNEISEKSEIFDDQFSVERPDGSNFTLKIRSTKLEDSAMYFCASIDSYEQYFGPGTRLTVT.

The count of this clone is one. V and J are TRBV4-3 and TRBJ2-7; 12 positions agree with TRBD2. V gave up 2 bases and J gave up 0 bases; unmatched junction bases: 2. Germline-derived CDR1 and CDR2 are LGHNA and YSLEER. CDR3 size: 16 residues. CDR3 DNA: TGCGCCAGCAGCCAATGGACTAGCGGGAACTCCTACGAGCAGTACTTC. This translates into CASSQWTSGNSYEQYF.

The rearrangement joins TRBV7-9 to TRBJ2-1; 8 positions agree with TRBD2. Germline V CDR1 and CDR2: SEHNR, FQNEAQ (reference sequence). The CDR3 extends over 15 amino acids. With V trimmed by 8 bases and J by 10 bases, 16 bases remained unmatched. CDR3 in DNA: TGTGCCAGCTCGGGAGGGGGGGGGACTCCCCCAGAGCAGTTCTTC. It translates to CASSGGGGTPPEQFF.